This T cell receptor beta chain derives from a study of radiation and T cells in renal cell carcinoma. The time point was: baseline pretreatment blood. The treatment was: 15 Gy SBRT to primary tumor, nephrectomy 4 weeks later. Produced via immunoSEQ multiplex PCR; TCRdb's table is partial and in-frame only. The profile shows about 22,000 clones, nearly 80% of them singletons. This clone was observed once. Germline V lookup: CDR1 SGHNT, CDR2 YYREEE (reference sequence). The V and J ends lost 1 base and 12 bases, in that order; junction bases with no gene match: 9. This CDR3 is 15 amino acids long. Here the sequenced sample was blood, taken from a patient whose treatment included radiotherapy and nephrectomy. This clonotype was obtained from a man between 60 and 70 years old with renal cell carcinoma. The chain employs TRBV5-4 and TRBJ2-7; 14 nucleotides match TRBD2. In nucleotides, the CDR3 is TGTGCCAGCAGCTTGTCCGGGACTAGCGGGAGTGGGAGGTACTTC. Protein: CASSLSGTSGSGRYF.